Listed here are 16 T cell receptor beta chains from one sample, sequenced in a study of tumor and adjacent non-tumor tissue in lung cancer. The template was RNA from unsorted bulk tissue. Three rounds of nested PCR, following a modified ARM-PCR protocol, produced the TCRbeta library. MiXCR, run by TCRdb on the multiplex PCR reads, gives a single entry per CDR3 protein. The data hold approximately 70,000 distinct CDR3 sequences, with 73% observed a single time. The sequenced material came from lung tumor tissue. All receptors derive from a man between 60 and 70 years old with non-small cell lung cancer.

In regard to this clonotype: This sequence may be a read error, since a much larger clone differs from it by one base. The V gene is TRBV30, the J gene TRBJ2-7; TRBD1 matches 11 bases. The CDR3 extends over 12 amino acids. The germline V gene encodes CDR1 GTSNPN and CDR2 SVGIG (reference sequence). The CDR3 DNA reads as TGTGCCTGTGGACAGGGGGCTTACGAGCAGAACTTC. Translated, it gives CACGQGAYEQNF.

This chain links TRBV6-1 with TRBJ1-2; D unclear. The CDR3 runs to 14 residues. From germline, CDR1 is MNHNS and CDR2 SASEGT. The CDR3 nucleotides are TGTGTCAACAGCACACCACAGATAAACTATGGCTACACCTTC. This codes for CVNSTPQINYGYTF.

In the case of this clonotype: It may be a read error: a sequence one base away is much more abundant. The chain couples TRBV6-5 to TRBJ2-6, with D possibly matching TRBD2 (6 bases). The CDR3 totals 14 residues. From germline, CDR1 is MNHEY and CDR2 SVGAGI. The chain's CDR3 is CTSSGLSGANVLTF. The CDR3 DNA is TGTACCAGCAGCGGGCTATCTGGGGCCAACGTCCTGACTTTC.

A note on this clonotype: It is likely a read error, because the conserved phenylalanine at the end of the CDR3 is missing. The chain employs TRBV6-6 and TRBJ1-1, with D perhaps TRBD1 (6 bases). CDR3 length equals 13 residues. Germline loops: CDR1 MNHNY, CDR2 SVGAGI (reference sequence). V was cut by 6 bases and J by 5 bases, with 13 bases left in between. The CDR3 is CASRPQGMTEAFS. The CDR3 region has the DNA TGTGCCAGCAGGCCCCAGGGGATGACTGAAGCTTTCTCT.

This chain links TRBV6-5 with TRBJ1-1; D is undetermined. The CDR3 extends over 14 amino acids. Germline V CDR1 and CDR2: MNHEY, SVGAGI. Trimming removed 7 bases at V and 0 bases at J, with 12 bases between. The CDR3 is CASKLGGMNTEAFF. CDR3 nucleotide sequence: TGTGCCAGCAAGTTGGGTGGGATGAACACTGAAGCTTTCTTT.

Details on this clonotype: Compared with germline, one end of the junction differs, possibly owing to a read error. The CDR3 spells CASSSTEVNYDYTF. In DNA, the CDR3 is TGCGCCAGCAGCTCGACAGAAGTGAACTATGACTACACCTTC. This chain joins TRBV5-1 and TRBJ1-2; the D gene is possibly TRBD1 (5 bases). The germline V gene encodes CDR1 SGHRS and CDR2 YFSETQ. The CDR3 is 14 residues long. The whole variable domain, filled in from reference TRBV5-1 and TRBJ1-2, reads KAGVTQTPRYLIKTRGQQVTLSCSPISGHRSVSWYQQTPGQGLQFLFEYFSETQRNKGNFPGRFSGRQFSNSRSEMNVSTLELGDSALYLCASSSTEVNYDYTFGSGTRLTVV.

This clonotype was detected many times. The chain employs TRBV6-6 and TRBJ2-5; D is unresolved. The germline V gene encodes CDR1 MNHNY and CDR2 SVGAGI (reference sequence). The ends were cut back, 2 bases at V and 4 bases at J, with 8 bases in the middle. The CDR3 is 13 amino acids. The CDR3 DNA follows: TGTGCCAGCAGTTACCTCTCAGGAGAGACCCAGTACTTC. Amino acids: CASSYLSGETQYF.

Points on this clonotype: Likely a read error: the CDR3 ends without its conserved phenylalanine or tryptophan. The V and J genes are TRBV20-1 and TRBJ2-7; D tentatively reads TRBD1 or TRBD2 (6 bases each). V was shortened by 4 bases and J by 2 bases, with 15 bases between the two germline ends. Germline lookup yields CDR1 DFQATT and CDR2 SNEGSKA (reference sequence). The CDR3 covers 14 residues. The DNA for the CDR3 is TGCAGTGCTATAGGCAGGGGACTCCCCTACGAGCAGTACTAC. Translation: CSAIGRGLPYEQYY.

Of note for this clonotype: The junction shows a germline mismatch at one end, possibly a read error. The chain uses TRBV29-1 and TRBJ1-5, with TRBD1 matching over 8 bases. Germline CDR1 SQVTM, CDR2 ANQGSEA. This CDR3 has 13 residues. The CDR3: CSVRQGPGQPQHF. The CDR3 nucleotides read TGCAGCGTAAGACAGGGGCCCGGTCAGCCCCAACATTTT.

The CDR3 protein is CASSLERDRYNEQFF. The CDR3 nucleotides read TGTGCCAGCAGCTTAGAGCGGGACAGGTACAATGAGCAGTTCTTC. The chain joins TRBV7-8 to TRBJ2-1, with D perhaps matching TRBD1 (8 bases). The CDR3 runs to 15 residues. Germline CDR1 and CDR2: SGHVS and FQNEAQ. Trimming left V 1 base short and J 4 bases short, with 11 bases between.

This chain uses TRBV18 with TRBJ2-5; the D gene is possibly TRBD1 (5 bases). V gave up 3 bases and J gave up 6 bases, with 14 bases separating them. Germline values: CDR1 KGHSH, CDR2 LQKENI. CDR3 length: 14 residues. CDR3 DNA sequence: TGTGCCAGCTCACCCAGCAGGGCCGAGCAGACCCAGTACTTC. Translating it yields CASSPSRAEQTQYF. Using reference TRBV18 and TRBJ2-5 for the parts outside the CDR3, the full variable domain is NAGVMQNPRHLVRRRGQEARLRCSPMKGHSHVYWYRQLPEEGLKFMVYLQKENIIDESGMPKERFSAEFPKEGPSILRIQQVVRGDSAAYFCASSPSRAEQTQYFGPGTRLLVL.

To note about this clonotype: A read error may produce the germline difference seen at one junction end. The V and J genes are TRBV5-4 and TRBJ2-3, with TRBD2 matching over 8 bases. CDR1 SGHNT and CDR2 YYREEE come from the germline V gene (reference sequence). The CDR3 runs 16 residues. The CDR3 DNA reads as TGCGCCAGCAGCACAATCGAGCGGGAGCCGGGAGATACGCAGTATTTT. It specifies CASSTIEREPGDTQYF.

Note on this clonotype: One junction end disagrees with the germline gene, perhaps due to a read error. The CDR3 reads CDSSILGLRESEALF. CDR3 sequence (DNA): TGTGACAGCAGTATCTTAGGGCTAAGGGAGTCTGAAGCTTTATTT. The chain links TRBV12-3 or TRBV12-4 to TRBJ1-1; no clear D gene. The CDR3 runs to 15 residues.

The chain employs TRBV7-8 and TRBJ1-1; D ambiguous. The germline gives CDR1 SGHVS, CDR2 FQNEAQ. CDR3 length: 13 residues. Trimming took off 7 bases at V and 13 bases at J, with 22 bases between the two ends. The CDR3 loop is CASTPSPRVVYFF. The CDR3 bases are TGTGCCAGCACCCCCTCTCCTCGAGTGGTATATTTCTTT.

The chain links TRBV6-5 to TRBJ2-3; no clear D gene. CDR1 is MNHEY and CDR2 is SVGAGI in the germline V gene. CDR3 length: 14 residues. Trimming took off 7 bases at V and 5 bases at J, with 16 bases between the two ends. The CDR3 DNA is TGTGCCAGCAATTATGGGTATCGCATAGATACGCAGTATTTT. This gives the protein CASNYGYRIDTQYF.

This clonotype occurred once. One end of the junction does not line up with germline, which may come from a read error. The J gene is TRBJ2-1, the V gene TRBV29-1, with 8 positions matching TRBD1. Germline loops: CDR1 SQVTM, CDR2 ANQGSEA. The CDR3 consists of 12 residues. The CDR3 here is CSVGQGRNKQFF. Here the CDR3 DNA reads TGCAGTGTTGGACAGGGACGTAATAAGCAGTTCTTC.